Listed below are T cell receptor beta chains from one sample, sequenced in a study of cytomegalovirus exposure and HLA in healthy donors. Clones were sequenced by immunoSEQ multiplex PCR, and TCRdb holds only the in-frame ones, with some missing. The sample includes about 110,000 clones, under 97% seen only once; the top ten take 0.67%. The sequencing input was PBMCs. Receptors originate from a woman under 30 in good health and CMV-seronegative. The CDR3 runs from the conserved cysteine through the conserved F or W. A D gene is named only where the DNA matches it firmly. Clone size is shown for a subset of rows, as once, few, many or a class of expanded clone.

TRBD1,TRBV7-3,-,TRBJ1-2,TGTGCCAGCAGCTTGACAGGGGGCGAAGCTAACTATGGCTACACCTTC,CASSLTGGEANYGYTF
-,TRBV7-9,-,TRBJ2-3,TGTGCCAGCACCGACGTGACTAGTAGCACAGATACGCAGTATTTT,CASTDVTSSTDTQYF
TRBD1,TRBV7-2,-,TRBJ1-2,TGTGCCAGCAGCCCCCGGACAGGGGGAACGAATGGCTACACCTTC,CASSPRTGGTNGYTF
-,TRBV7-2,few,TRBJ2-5,TGTGCCAGCGCCCAAATCAACAGGGAGACCCAGTACTTC,CASAQINRETQYF
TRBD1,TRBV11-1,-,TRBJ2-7,TGTGCCAGCAGCTTAGACGGGACAGATACCTACGAGCAGTACTTC,CASSLDGTDTYEQYF
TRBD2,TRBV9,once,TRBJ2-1,TGTGCCAGCAGCGTAGACCCACTAGCGGGGGACAATGAGCAGTTCTTC,CASSVDPLAGDNEQFF
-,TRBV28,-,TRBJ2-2,TGTGCCAGCAGTTTAGGTCGGGGTCCCACTACCACCGGGGAGCTGTTTTTT,CASSLGRGPTTTGELFF
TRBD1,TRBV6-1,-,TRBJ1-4,TGTGCCAGCAGGAGCGGACAGGGCACTAATGAAAAACTGTTTTTT,CASRSGQGTNEKLFF
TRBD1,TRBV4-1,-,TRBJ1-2,TGCGCCAGCAGCCATCCGGGACAGGGAAGGTATGGCTACACCTTC,CASSHPGQGRYGYTF
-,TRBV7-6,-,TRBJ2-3,TGTGCCAGCAGCTTGTCAGGGGGCACAGATACGCAGTATTTT,CASSLSGGTDTQYF
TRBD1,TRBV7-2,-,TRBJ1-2,TGTGCCAGCAGCTCACGACAGGGGGCATTCAACTATGGCTACACCTTC,CASSSRQGAFNYGYTF
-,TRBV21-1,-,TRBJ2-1,TGTGCCAGCAGCAATACTAGCGGGGAATCCAATCCGCAGTTCTTC,CASSNTSGESNPQFF
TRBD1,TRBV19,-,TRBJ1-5,TGTGCCAGTAGGGGGACAGGGGACAATCAGCCCCAGCATTTT,CASRGTGDNQPQHF
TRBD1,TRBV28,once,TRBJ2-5,TGTGCCAGCAGACGGACTACAGGGGGCGGGGAAGAGACCCAGTACTTC,CASRRTTGGGEETQYF
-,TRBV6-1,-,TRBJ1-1,TGTGCCAGCAGTCCGCAGACTCTCACTGAAGCTTTCTTT,CASSPQTLTEAFF
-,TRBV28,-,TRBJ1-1,TGTGCCAGCAGCCTCAGGTATGAAGCTTTCTTT,CASSLRYEAFF
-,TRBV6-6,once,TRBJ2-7,TGTGCCAGCCGGTCACGGAGCTCCTACGAGCAGTACTTC,CASRSRSSYEQYF
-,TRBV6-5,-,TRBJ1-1,TGTGCCAGCAGGGTACAGGGCGGGAGGACTGAAGCTTTCTTT,CASRVQGGRTEAFF
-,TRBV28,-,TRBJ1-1,TGTGCCAGCAGTTTGAGTCCACGGGACACTGAAGCTTTCTTT,CASSLSPRDTEAFF